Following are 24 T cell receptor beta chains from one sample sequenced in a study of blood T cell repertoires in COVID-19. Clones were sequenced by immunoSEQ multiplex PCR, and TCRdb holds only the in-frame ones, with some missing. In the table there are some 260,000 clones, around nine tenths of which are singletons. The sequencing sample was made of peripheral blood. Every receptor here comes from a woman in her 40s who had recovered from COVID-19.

This CDR3 is CASSQALGNTQYF. CDR3 coding DNA: TGTGCCAGCAGCCAAGCACTAGGAAATACGCAGTATTTT. This chain connects TRBV7-9 to TRBJ2-3, with D possibly TRBD2 on 5 matching bases. The CDR3 covers 13 residues. V dropped 5 bases and J dropped 7 bases, with 13 bases sitting between them. Germline V CDR1 and CDR2: SEHNR, FQNEAQ (reference sequence).

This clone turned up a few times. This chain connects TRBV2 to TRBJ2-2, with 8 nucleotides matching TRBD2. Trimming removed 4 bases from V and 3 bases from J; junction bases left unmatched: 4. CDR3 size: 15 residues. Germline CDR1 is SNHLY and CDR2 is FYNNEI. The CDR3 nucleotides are TGTGCCAGCAGTGGCGTAGCGGGGTACACCGGGGAGCTGTTTTTT. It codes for CASSGVAGYTGELFF.

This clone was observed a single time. The CDR3 is CATSDPGGQGASETQYF. The CDR3 region has the DNA TGTGCCACCAGTGACCCTGGCGGACAGGGGGCGAGTGAGACCCAGTACTTC. V usage is TRBV24-1 and J usage is TRBJ2-5, with 11 bases that match TRBD1. CDR3 length: 17 amino acids. The ends lost 4 bases at V and 5 bases at J; junction bases unmatched: 11. CDR1 KGHDR and CDR2 SFDVKD come from the germline V gene.

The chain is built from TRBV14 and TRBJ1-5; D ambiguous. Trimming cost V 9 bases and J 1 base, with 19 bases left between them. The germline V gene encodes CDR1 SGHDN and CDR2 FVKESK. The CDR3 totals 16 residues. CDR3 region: CARKREPPMSNQPQHF. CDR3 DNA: TGTGCCAGGAAGAGGGAACCCCCAATGAGCAATCAGCCCCAGCATTTT.

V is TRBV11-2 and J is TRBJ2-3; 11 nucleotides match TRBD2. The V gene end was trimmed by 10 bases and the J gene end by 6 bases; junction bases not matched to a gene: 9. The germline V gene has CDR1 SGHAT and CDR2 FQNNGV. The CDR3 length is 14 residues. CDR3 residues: CATQLAGVGDTQYF. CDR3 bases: TGTGCCACCCAACTAGCGGGAGTGGGGGATACGCAGTATTTT.

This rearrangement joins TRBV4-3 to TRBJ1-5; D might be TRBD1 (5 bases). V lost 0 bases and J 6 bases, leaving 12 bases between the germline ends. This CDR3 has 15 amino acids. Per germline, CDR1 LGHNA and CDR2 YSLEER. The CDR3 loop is CASSQDAGGGQPQHF. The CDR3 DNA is TGCGCCAGCAGCCAAGACGCGGGGGGTGGTCAGCCCCAGCATTTT.

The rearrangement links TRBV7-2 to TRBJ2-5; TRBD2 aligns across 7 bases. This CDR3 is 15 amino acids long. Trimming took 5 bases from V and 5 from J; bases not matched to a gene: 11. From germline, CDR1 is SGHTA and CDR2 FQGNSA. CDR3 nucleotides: TGTGCCAGCAGCCCCCGGGTGGCGGGAGAGGAGACCCAGTACTTC. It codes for CASSPRVAGEETQYF.

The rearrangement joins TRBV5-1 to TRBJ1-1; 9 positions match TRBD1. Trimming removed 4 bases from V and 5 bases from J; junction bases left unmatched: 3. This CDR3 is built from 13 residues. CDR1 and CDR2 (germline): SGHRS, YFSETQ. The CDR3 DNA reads TGCGCCAGCAGCCCAGGACAGGGGACTGAAGCTTTCTTT. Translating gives CASSPGQGTEAFF.

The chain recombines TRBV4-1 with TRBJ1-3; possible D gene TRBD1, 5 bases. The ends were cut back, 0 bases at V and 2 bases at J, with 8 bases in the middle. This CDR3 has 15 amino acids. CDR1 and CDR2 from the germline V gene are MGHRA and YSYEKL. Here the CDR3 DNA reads TGCGCCAGCAGCCAAGACAGGGTACCTGGAAACACCATATATTTT. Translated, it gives CASSQDRVPGNTIYF.

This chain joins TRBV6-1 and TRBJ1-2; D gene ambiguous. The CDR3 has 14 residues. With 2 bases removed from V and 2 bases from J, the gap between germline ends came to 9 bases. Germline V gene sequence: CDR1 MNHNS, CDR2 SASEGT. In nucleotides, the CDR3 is TGTGCCAGCAGTGAACGGGTGCGCAACTATGGCTACACCTTC. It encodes CASSERVRNYGYTF.

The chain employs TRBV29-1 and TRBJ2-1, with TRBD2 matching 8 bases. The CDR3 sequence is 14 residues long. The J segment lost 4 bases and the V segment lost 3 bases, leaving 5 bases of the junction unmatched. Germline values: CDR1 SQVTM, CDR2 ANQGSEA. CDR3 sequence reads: CSVDGLAGYNEQFF. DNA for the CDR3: TGCAGCGTTGATGGGCTAGCGGGTTACAATGAGCAGTTCTTC.

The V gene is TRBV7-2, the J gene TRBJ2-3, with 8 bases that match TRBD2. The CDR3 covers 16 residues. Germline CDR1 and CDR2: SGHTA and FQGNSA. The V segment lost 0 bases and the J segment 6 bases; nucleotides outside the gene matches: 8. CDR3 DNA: TGTGCCAGCAGCTTAGCACTCGGGAGGGCCCGGGATACGCAGTATTTT. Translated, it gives CASSLALGRARDTQYF.

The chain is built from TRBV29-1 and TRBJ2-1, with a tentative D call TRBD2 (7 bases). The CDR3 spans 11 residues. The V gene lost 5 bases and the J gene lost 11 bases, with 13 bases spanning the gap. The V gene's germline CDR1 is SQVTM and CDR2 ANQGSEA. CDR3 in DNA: TGCAGCGTTAGGGGGAGGGGGAAGCAGTTCTTC. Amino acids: CSVRGRGKQFF.

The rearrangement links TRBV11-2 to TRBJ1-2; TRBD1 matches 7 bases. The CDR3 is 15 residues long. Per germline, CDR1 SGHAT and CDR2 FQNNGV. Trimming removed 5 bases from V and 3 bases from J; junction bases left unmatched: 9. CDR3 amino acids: CASSPRGQPDYGYTF. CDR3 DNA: TGTGCCAGCAGCCCGAGGGGACAGCCGGACTATGGCTACACCTTC.

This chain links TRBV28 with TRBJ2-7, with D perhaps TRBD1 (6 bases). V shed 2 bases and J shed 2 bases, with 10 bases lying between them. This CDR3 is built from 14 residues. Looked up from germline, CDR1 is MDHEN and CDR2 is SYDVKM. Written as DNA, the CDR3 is TGTGCCAGCAGTTTAGGGGGCGGCCCCTACGAGCAGTACTTC. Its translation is CASSLGGGPYEQYF.

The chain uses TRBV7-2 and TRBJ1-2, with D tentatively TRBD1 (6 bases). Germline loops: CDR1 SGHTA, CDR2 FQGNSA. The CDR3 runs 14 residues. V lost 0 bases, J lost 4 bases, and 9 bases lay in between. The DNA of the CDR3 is TGTGCCAGCAGCTTAGCCCCAGGGGTCTATGGCTACACCTTC. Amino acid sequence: CASSLAPGVYGYTF.

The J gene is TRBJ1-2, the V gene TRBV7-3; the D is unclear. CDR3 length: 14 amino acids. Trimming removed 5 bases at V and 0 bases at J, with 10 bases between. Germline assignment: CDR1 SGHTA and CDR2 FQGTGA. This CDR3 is CASSASTANYGYTF. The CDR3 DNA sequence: TGTGCCAGCAGCGCCTCCACAGCTAACTATGGCTACACCTTC.

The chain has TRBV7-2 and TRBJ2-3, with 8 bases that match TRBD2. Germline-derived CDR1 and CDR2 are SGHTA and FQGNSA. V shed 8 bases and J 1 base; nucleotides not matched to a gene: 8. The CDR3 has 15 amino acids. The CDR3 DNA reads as TGTGCCAGCGGGAAGCGGGAGAGGGGCACAGATACGCAGTATTTT. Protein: CASGKRERGTDTQYF.

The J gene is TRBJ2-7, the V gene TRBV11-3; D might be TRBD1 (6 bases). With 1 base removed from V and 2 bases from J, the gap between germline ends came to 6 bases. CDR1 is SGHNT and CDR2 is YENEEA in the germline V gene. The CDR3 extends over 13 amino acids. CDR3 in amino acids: CASSLGTAYEQYV. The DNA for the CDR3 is TGTGCCAGCAGCTTAGGGACAGCCTACGAGCAGTACGTC.

The CDR3, as DNA: TGTGCCAGCAGGAGGGCGGGGTTTGGCTACACCTTC. Translating gives CASRRAGFGYTF. This chain links TRBV27 with TRBJ1-2; no definite D call. CDR3 length equals 12 residues. V shed 6 bases and J shed 7 bases, with 12 bases lying between them. Germline CDR1 and CDR2: MNHEY and SMNVEV (reference sequence).

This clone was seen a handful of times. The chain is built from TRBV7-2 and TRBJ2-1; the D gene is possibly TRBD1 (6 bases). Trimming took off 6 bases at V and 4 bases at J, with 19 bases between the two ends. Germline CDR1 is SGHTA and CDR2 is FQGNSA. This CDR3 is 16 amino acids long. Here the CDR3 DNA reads TGTGCCAGCAGTAAAAGTATCCGGGACACTTACAATGAGCAGTTCTTC. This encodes CASSKSIRDTYNEQFF.

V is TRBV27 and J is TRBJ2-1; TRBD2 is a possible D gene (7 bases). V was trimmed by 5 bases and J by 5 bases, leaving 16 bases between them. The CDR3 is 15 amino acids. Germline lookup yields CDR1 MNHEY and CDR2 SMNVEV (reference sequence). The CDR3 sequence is CASSPRGGGDNEQFF. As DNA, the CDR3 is TGTGCCAGCAGTCCCCGGGGAGGGGGGGACAATGAGCAGTTCTTC.

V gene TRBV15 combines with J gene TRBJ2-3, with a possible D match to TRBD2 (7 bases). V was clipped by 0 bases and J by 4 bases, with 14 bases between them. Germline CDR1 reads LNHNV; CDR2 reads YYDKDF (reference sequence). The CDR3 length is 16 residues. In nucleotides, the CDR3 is TGTGCCACCAGCAGAGATGGGGGCGGGAGCTCAGATACGCAGTATTTT. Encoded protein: CATSRDGGGSSDTQYF.

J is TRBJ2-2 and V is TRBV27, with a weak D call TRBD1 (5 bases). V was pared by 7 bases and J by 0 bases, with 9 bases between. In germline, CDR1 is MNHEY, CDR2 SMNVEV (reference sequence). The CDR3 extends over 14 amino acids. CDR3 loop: CASTPGPNTGELFF. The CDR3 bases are TGTGCCAGCACCCCAGGGCCGAACACCGGGGAGCTGTTTTTT.